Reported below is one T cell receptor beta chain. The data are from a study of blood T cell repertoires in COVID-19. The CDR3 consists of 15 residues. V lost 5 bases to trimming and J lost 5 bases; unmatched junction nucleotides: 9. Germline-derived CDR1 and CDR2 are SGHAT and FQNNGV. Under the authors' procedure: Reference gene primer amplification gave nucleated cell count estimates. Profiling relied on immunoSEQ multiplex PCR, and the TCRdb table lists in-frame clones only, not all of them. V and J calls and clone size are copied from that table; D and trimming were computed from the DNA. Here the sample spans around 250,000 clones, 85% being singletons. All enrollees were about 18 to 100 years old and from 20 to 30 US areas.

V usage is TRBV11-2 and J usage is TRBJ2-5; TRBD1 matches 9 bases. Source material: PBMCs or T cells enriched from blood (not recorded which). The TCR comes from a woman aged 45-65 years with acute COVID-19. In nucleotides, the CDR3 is TGTGCCAGCAGCACCGTCCGGGACAGGGACGAGACCCAGTACTTC. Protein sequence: CASSTVRDRDETQYF. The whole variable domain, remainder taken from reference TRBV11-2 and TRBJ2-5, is EAGVAQSPRYKIIEKRQSVAFWCNPISGHATLYWYQQILGQGPKLLIQFQNNGVVDDSQLPKDRFSAERLKGVDSTLKIQPAKLEDSAVYLCASSTVRDRDETQYFGPGTRLLVL.